A selection of T cell receptor beta chains follows, all from one sample in a study of T cells in Graves' hyperthyroidism and ophthalmopathy. One entry per CDR3 protein results from TCRdb running MiXCR on the multiplex PCR reads. This table holds about 520,000 distinct CDR3 sequences, approximately 25% found once. Sequenced: blood. The receptor source for this set is a woman in her twenties or thirties with Graves' ophthalmopathy. The CDR3 runs from the conserved cysteine through the conserved F or W. The order of the fields is D gene, J gene, V gene, clone size, CDR3 protein, CDR3 DNA. D genes are given only for firm matches. Only some rows state a clone size, as once, few, many or a class for expanded clones.

>TRBD1|TRBJ1-1|TRBV6-1|many
CASARRGATEAFF
TGTGCCAGCGCACGCAGGGGGGCGACTGAAGCTTTCTTT
>TRBD1|TRBJ2-5|TRBV9|NA
CASSPTGYGETQYF
TGTGCCAGCAGCCCGACAGGGTACGGGGAGACCCAGTACTTC
>NA|TRBJ1-5|TRBV11-2|many
CASSLAGDQPQHF
TGTGCCAGCAGCTTAGCTGGTGATCAGCCCCAGCATTTT
>TRBD1|TRBJ2-7|TRBV18|few
CASRSGTGDPEQYF
TGTGCCAGCCGATCCGGGACAGGGGACCCCGAGCAGTACTTC
>NA|TRBJ1-1|TRBV12-3/TRBV12-4|many
CASDTGNTEAFF
TGTGCCAGCGACACGGGGAACACTGAAGCTTTCTTT
>NA|TRBJ1-2|TRBV12-3/TRBV12-4|NA
CASSSGIKDGYTF
TGTGCCAGCAGTTCAGGGATAAAGGATGGCTACACCTTC
>NA|TRBJ2-7|TRBV4-3|NA
CASSQLTSPSYEQYF
TGCGCCAGCAGCCAATTGACGAGCCCCTCCTACGAGCAGTACTTC
>TRBD1|TRBJ1-2|TRBV3-1|many
CASSWTGATNYGYTF
TGTGCCAGCAGTTGGACAGGGGCTACAAACTATGGCTACACCTTC
>NA|TRBJ2-7|TRBV28|few
CASSFIPGRSSYEQYF
TGTGCCAGCAGTTTTATCCCAGGGCGGAGCTCCTACGAGCAGTACTTC
>NA|TRBJ1-1|TRBV28|many
CASSLGGRHTEAFF
TGTGCCAGCAGTTTGGGGGGGCGGCACACTGAAGCTTTCTTT
>TRBD1|TRBJ1-2|TRBV6-5|NA
CASSYSTGGGGYGYTF
TGTGCCAGCAGTTACTCGACAGGGGGCGGCGGCTATGGCTACACCTTC
>NA|TRBJ1-3|TRBV20-1|NA
CSALKGGSVGNTIYF
TGCAGTGCCCTAAAGGGGGGCTCCGTTGGAAACACCATATATTTT
>TRBD1|TRBJ2-2|TRBV19|many
CASSNQGASGELFF
TGTGCCAGTAGTAACCAGGGGGCCTCCGGGGAGCTGTTTTTT
>TRBD1|TRBJ2-7|TRBV5-4|many
CASRAGTGGEQYF
TGTGCCAGCAGGGCCGGGACAGGGGGCGAGCAGTACTTC
>NA|TRBJ1-2|TRBV28|NA
CASSYSSGVGGYTF
TGTGCCAGCAGTTACTCCTCAGGGGTTGGAGGCTACACCTTC
>NA|TRBJ1-5|TRBV6-1|few
CASSEGLGIGNQPQHF
TGTGCCAGCAGTGAGGGTTTAGGGATTGGCAATCAGCCCCAGCATTTT
>NA|TRBJ1-5|TRBV6-1|many
CASSPTYSDQPQHF
TGTGCCAGCAGTCCCACGTACTCCGATCAGCCCCAGCATTTT
>NA|TRBJ1-2|TRBV15|NA
CATSREGGDYGYTF
TGTGCCACCAGCAGAGAAGGAGGGGACTATGGCTACACCTTC
>NA|TRBJ2-6|TRBV6-2/TRBV6-3|many
CASNLSGANVLTF
TGTGCCAGCAACTTATCTGGGGCCAACGTCCTGACTTTC
>NA|TRBJ1-2|TRBV6-1|NA
CASTWLGVSNYGYTF
TGTGCCAGCACCTGGCTAGGGGTTTCTAACTATGGCTACACCTTC
>NA|TRBJ1-1|TRBV19|NA
CATVQGNTEAFF
TGTGCCACCGTACAGGGGAACACTGAAGCTTTCTTT
>NA|TRBJ2-2|TRBV20-1|many
CSASPAVGPGELFF
TGCAGTGCTAGCCCAGCGGTAGGGCCCGGGGAGCTGTTTTTT
>NA|TRBJ1-1|TRBV5-1|many
CASSLVSLNTEAFF
TGCGCCAGCAGCTTGGTCTCCTTGAACACTGAAGCTTTCTTT
>NA|TRBJ2-3|TRBV12-3/TRBV12-4|few
CASSQGGVVDTQYF
TGTGCCAGCAGTCAGGGGGGCGTGGTAGATACGCAGTATTTT
>NA|TRBJ2-6|TRBV7-2|many
CASSLDGANVLTF
TGTGCCAGCAGTTTAGACGGGGCCAACGTCCTGACTTTC
>TRBD2|TRBJ2-7|TRBV27|few
CASSGRVGTSGDSYEQYF
TGTGCCAGCAGTGGCAGGGTGGGGACTAGCGGGGACTCCTACGAGCAGTACTTC
>NA|TRBJ1-5|TRBV6-1|NA
CASSELVGQPQHF
TGTGCCAGCAGTGAACTGGTCGGACAGCCGCAGCATTTT
>NA|TRBJ1-1|TRBV7-3|many
CASSLGSGDTEAFF
TGTGCCAGCAGCTTAGGATCAGGGGACACTGAAGCTTTCTTT
>NA|TRBJ2-7|TRBV5-1|many
CASSLGGLRDKESYEQYF
TGCGCCAGCAGCTTGGGGGGGCTAAGGGATAAGGAGTCCTACGAGCAGTACTTC
>TRBD1|TRBJ2-2|TRBV5-1|NA
CASSSRDRGTGELFF
TGCGCCAGCAGCTCCCGGGACAGAGGCACCGGGGAGCTGTTTTTT
>NA|TRBJ1-1|TRBV30|many
CAWSVWVYSEAFF
TGTGCCTGGAGTGTCTGGGTCTACTCTGAAGCTTTCTTT
>NA|TRBJ2-5|TRBV6-1|NA
CASTLRDNSQETQYF
TGTGCCAGCACCCTCCGGGACAACAGCCAAGAGACCCAGTACTTC
>TRBD2|TRBJ2-3|TRBV6-1|many
CASSPLAVSTDTQYF
TGTGCCAGCTCACCCCTAGCGGTTAGCACAGATACGCAGTATTTT
>NA|TRBJ1-5|TRBV3-1|many
CASSNWEDSNQPQHF
TGTGCCAGCAGCAACTGGGAGGATAGCAATCAGCCCCAGCATTTT
>NA|TRBJ2-7|TRBV28|NA
CASSLTPTDSYEQYF
TGTGCCAGCAGTCTCACTCCTACAGATTCCTACGAGCAGTACTTC
>NA|TRBJ1-5|TRBV24-1|many
CATSVLLNRNQPQHF
TGTGCCACCAGCGTTCTCTTAAACCGCAATCAGCCCCAGCATTTT
>NA|TRBJ2-7|TRBV6-5|NA
CASILGPSSYEQHF
NA
>NA|TRBJ1-1|TRBV6-2/TRBV6-3|many
CASTPHFRFPVNTEALF
TGTGCCAGCACCCCCCATTTCAGATTTCCAGTGAACACTGAAGCTCTCTTT
>TRBD1|TRBJ2-7|TRBV20-1|few
CSARDRVTGTTNEQYF
TGCAGTGCTAGAGATCGAGTGACAGGGACGACTAACGAGCAGTACTTC
>NA|TRBJ2-2|TRBV7-2|NA
CASSLGAEKSGELFF
TGTGCCAGCAGCTTAGGGGCAGAAAAAAGCGGGGAGCTGTTTTTT
>TRBD1|TRBJ1-2|TRBV4-1|few
CASSQITGEDYGYTF
TGCGCCAGCAGCCAAATCACAGGGGAGGACTATGGCTACACCTTC
>TRBD1|TRBJ2-2|TRBV10-3|NA
CAISPGQGITGELFF
TGTGCCATCAGTCCGGGACAGGGGATCACCGGGGAGCTGTTTTTT
>NA|TRBJ2-5|TRBV12-3/TRBV12-4|many
CASSLGGGRETQYF
TGTGCCAGCAGTTTGGGGGGGGGCCGAGAGACCCAGTACTTC
>NA|TRBJ1-2|TRBV6-5|NA
CASSYNLISDHNYGYTF
TGTGCCAGCAGTTACAATCTTATTAGCGACCATAACTATGGCTACACCTTC
>NA|TRBJ1-1|TRBV19|many
CASSIGAGSTEAFF
TGTGCCAGTAGTATAGGGGCAGGGTCGACTGAAGCTTTCTTT
>NA|TRBJ1-2|TRBV7-9|many
CASSYPPRGYGYTF
TGTGCCAGCAGCTACCCCCCCAGGGGCTATGGCTACACCTTC
>NA|TRBJ1-5|TRBV12-3/TRBV12-4|NA
CASSLGEIYNQPQHF
TGTGCCAGCAGTTTAGGGGAGATTTACAATCAGCCCCAGCATTTT
>TRBD2|TRBJ2-5|TRBV6-2/TRBV6-3|many
CASRGTTQETQYF
TGTGCCAGCAGGGGGACTACTCAAGAGACCCAGTACTTC
>TRBD1|TRBJ2-5|TRBV11-2|few
CASSPDPPTGKRETQYF
TGTGCCAGCAGCCCTGACCCCCCGACAGGGAAGAGAGAGACCCAGTACTTC
>TRBD1|TRBJ2-5|TRBV18|many
CASSQGPGQETQYF
TGTGCCAGCTCACAGGGACCGGGACAGGAGACCCAGTACTTC
>NA|TRBJ2-6|TRBV5-4|NA
CVSLRAGANVLTF
TGTGTCAGCCTCAGGGCTGGGGCCAACGTCCTGACTTTC
>NA|TRBJ1-6|TRBV6-1|NA
CASSSDSPYNSPLRF
TGTGCCAGCAGCTCGGACAGCCCCTATAATTCACCCCTCCGCTTT
>TRBD1|TRBJ1-2|TRBV7-9|few
CASSLGTGINGYTF
TGTGCCAGCAGCTTAGGGACAGGGATTAATGGCTACACCTTC
>NA|TRBJ2-5|TRBV6-1|many
CASTRGDSETQYF
TGTGCCAGCACCCGAGGGGATTCGGAGACCCAGTACTTC
>NA|TRBJ2-2|TRBV11-2|many
CASSLYGWGDTGELFF
TGTGCCAGCAGCTTATACGGCTGGGGGGACACCGGGGAGCTGTTTTTT
>NA|TRBJ2-5|TRBV19|NA
CASSIGAGGKTQYF
TGTGCCAGTAGTATAGGGGCTGGGGGGAAGACCCAGTACTTC
>TRBD2|TRBJ2-2|TRBV5-1|NA
CASSLGLAGAGELFF
TGCGCCAGCAGCTTGGGACTAGCGGGAGCCGGGGAGCTGTTTTTT
>TRBD1|TRBJ1-1|TRBV6-1|NA
CASGRGTAFTEAFF
TGTGCCAGCGGCCGCGGGACAGCTTTCACTGAAGCTTTCTTT
>TRBD1|TRBJ1-1|TRBV6-5|many
CASSLRDRDTEAFF
TGTGCCAGCAGTTTACGCGACAGGGATACTGAAGCTTTCTTT